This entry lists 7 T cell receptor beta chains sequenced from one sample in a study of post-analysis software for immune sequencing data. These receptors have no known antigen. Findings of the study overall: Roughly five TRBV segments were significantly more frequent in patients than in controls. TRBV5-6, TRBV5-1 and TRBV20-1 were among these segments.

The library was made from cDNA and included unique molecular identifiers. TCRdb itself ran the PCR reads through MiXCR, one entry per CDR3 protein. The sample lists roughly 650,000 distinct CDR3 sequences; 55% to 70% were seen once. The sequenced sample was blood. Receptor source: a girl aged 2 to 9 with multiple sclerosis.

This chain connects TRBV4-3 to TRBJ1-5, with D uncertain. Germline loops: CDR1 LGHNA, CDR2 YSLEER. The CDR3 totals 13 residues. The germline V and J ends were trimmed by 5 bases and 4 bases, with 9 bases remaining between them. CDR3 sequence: CASSWDRNQPQHF. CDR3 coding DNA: TGCGCCAGCAGCTGGGATCGGAATCAGCCCCAGCATTTT.

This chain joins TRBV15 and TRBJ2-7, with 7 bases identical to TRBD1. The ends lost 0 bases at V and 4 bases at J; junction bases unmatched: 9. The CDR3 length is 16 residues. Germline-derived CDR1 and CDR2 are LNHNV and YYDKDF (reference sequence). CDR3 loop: CATSRDPTGMGYEQYF. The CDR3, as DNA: TGTGCCACCAGCAGAGACCCGACAGGGATGGGATACGAGCAGTACTTC.

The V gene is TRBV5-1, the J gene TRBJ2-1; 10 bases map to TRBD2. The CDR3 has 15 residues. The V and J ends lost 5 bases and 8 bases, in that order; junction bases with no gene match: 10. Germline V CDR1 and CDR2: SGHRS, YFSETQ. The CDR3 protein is CASSQGSGGAYEQFF. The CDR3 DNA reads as TGCGCCAGCAGTCAGGGGAGCGGGGGGGCCTATGAGCAGTTCTTC.

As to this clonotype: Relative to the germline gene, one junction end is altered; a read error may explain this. The CDR3 DNA is TGCGCCAGCAGCCAAGGACAGGGAGGGGTGGACATTCGGTACTTC. As protein: CASSQGQGGVDIRYF. The rearrangement joins TRBV4-1 to TRBJ2-4; D may correspond to TRBD1 or TRBD2 (7 bases each). This CDR3 is built from 15 residues. Looked up from germline, CDR1 is MGHRA and CDR2 is YSYEKL.

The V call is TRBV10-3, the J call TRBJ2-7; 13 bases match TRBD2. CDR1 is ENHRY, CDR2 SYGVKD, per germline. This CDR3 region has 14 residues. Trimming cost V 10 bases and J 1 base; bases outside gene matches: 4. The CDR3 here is CATGTSGESYEQYF. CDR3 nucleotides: TGTGCCACCGGGACTAGCGGGGAATCCTACGAGCAGTACTTC.

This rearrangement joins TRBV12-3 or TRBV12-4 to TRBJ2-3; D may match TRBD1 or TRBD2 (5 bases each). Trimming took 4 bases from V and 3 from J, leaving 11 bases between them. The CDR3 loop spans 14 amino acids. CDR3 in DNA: TGTGCCAGCAGTTGTGGGGACGTAACAGATACGCAGTATTTT. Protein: CASSCGDVTDTQYF.

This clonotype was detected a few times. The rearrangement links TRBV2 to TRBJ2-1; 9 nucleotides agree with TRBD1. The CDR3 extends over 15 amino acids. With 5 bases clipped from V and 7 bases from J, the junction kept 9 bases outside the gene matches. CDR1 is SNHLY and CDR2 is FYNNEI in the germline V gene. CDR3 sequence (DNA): TGTGCCAGCAGTTCGATGGGACAGGGTGGAAATGAGCAGTTCTTC. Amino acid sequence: CASSSMGQGGNEQFF.